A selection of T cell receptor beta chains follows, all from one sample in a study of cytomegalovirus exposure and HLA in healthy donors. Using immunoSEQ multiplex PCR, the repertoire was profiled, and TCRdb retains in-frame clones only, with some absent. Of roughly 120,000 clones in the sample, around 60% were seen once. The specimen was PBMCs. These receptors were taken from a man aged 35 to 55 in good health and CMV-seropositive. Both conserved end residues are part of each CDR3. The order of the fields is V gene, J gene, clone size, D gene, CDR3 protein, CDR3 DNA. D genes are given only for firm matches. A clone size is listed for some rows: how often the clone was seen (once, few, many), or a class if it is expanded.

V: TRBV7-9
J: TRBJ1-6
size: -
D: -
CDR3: CASSLGTVNSPLHF
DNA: TGTGCCAGCAGCTTAGGGACAGTGAATTCACCCCTCCACTTT

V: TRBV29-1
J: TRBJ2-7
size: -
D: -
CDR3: CSVGRGHEQYF
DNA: TGCAGCGTTGGGAGGGGCCACGAGCAGTACTTC

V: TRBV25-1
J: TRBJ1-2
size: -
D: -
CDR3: CASSGGGGFTLWDYGYTF
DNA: TGTGCCAGCAGTGGAGGTGGGGGGTTTACCCTCTGGGACTATGGCTACACCTTC

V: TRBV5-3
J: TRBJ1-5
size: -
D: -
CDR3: CARSHFLRVSSNQPQHF
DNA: TGTGCCAGAAGCCACTTCTTGAGGGTAAGTAGCAATCAGCCCCAGCATTTT

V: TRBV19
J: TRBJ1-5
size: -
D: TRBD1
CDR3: CASSIGRQGGQPQHF
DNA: TGTGCCAGTAGTATAGGGAGACAGGGAGGTCAGCCCCAGCATTTT

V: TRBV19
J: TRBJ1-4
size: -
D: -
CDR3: CASSRISATPNEKLFF
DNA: TGTGCCAGTAGTAGGATCTCTGCGACACCCAATGAAAAACTGTTTTTT

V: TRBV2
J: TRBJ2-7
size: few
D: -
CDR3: CASSVMGAEQYF
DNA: TGTGCCAGCAGTGTTATGGGGGCCGAGCAGTACTTC

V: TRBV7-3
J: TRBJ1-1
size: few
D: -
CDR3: CASSLYGEGTEAFF
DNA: TGTGCCAGCAGCTTATATGGGGAGGGCACTGAAGCTTTCTTT

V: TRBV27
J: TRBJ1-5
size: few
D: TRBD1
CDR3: CASRGDRGGNQPQHF
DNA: TGTGCCAGCAGGGGGGACAGGGGTGGCAATCAGCCCCAGCATTTT

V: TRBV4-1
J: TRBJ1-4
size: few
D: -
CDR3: CASSHPETPFEKLFF
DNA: TGCGCCAGCAGCCACCCAGAGACACCTTTTGAAAAACTGTTTTTT

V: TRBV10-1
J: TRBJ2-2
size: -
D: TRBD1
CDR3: CASSRQGAGTGELFF
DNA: TGCGCCAGCAGTAGGCAGGGGGCCGGCACCGGGGAGCTGTTTTTT

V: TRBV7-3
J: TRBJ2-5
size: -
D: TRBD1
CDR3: CASSLMTGEQETQYF
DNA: TGTGCCAGCAGCTTAATGACAGGGGAGCAAGAGACCCAGTACTTC

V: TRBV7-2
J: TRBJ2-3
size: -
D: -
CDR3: CASSLIAQRGTDTQYF
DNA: TGTGCCAGCAGCTTGATTGCCCAGCGCGGGACAGATACGCAGTATTTT

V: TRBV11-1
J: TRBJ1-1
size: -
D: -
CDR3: CASSLVSGNTEAFF
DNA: TGTGCCAGCAGCTTAGTTTCAGGGAACACTGAAGCTTTCTTT

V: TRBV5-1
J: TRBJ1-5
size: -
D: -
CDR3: CASSLARGRVQQPQHF
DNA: TGCGCCAGCAGCTTGGCCAGGGGAAGGGTCCAACAGCCCCAGCATTTT

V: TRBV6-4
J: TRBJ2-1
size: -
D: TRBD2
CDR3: CASSDSGTTLREQFF
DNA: TGTGCCAGCAGTGACTCAGGGACTACCCTCCGTGAGCAGTTCTTC

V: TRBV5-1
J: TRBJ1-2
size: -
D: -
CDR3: CASSPSPGVYGYTF
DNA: TGCGCCAGCAGCCCCTCCCCGGGGGTCTATGGCTACACCTTC

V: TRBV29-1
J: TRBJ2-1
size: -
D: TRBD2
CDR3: CSVDRPTSGGLLEQFF
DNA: TGCAGCGTTGATAGGCCAACTAGCGGGGGGCTCTTAGAGCAGTTCTTC

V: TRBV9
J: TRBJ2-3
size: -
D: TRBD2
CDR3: CASSATLAGGPDTQYF
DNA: TGTGCCAGCAGCGCGACACTAGCGGGGGGGCCGGATACGCAGTATTTT

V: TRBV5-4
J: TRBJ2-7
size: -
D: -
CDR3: CASSLVAGDEQYF
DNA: TGTGCCAGCAGCTTGGTAGCCGGGGACGAGCAGTACTTC

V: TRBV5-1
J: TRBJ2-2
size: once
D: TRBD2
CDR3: CACQRGSTGELFF
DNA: TGCGCCTGCCAGCGGGGGTCCACCGGGGAGCTGTTTTTT

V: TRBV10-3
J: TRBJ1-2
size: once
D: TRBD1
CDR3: CASSGGEDYGYTF
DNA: TGTGCCAGCTCAGGGGGCGAGGACTATGGCTACACCTTC

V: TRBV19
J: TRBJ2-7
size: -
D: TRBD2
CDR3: CASSIPLCHRLAGGPPPSYEQYF
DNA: TGTGCCAGTAGTATCCCACTCTGCCATCGACTAGCGGGAGGGCCTCCCCCTTCCTACGAGCAGTACTTC

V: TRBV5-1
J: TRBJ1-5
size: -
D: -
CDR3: CASSFTGPGGNQPQHF
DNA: TGCGCCAGCAGCTTCACGGGGCCGGGGGGCAATCAGCCCCAGCATTTT

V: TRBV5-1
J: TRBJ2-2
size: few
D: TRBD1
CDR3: CASWTGNFPGELFF
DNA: TGCGCCAGCTGGACAGGGAACTTTCCCGGGGAGCTGTTTTTT

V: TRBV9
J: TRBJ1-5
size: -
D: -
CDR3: CASSVDPGNQPQHF
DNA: TGTGCCAGCAGCGTAGATCCAGGGAATCAGCCCCAGCATTTT

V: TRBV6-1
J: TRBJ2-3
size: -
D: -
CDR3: CASSEYAIQTDTQYF
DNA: TGTGCCAGCAGTGAATACGCCATCCAGACAGATACGCAGTATTTT

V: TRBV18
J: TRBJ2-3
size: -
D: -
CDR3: CASSRTGGGTDTQYF
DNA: TGTGCCAGCTCACGTACAGGGGGGGGCACAGATACGCAGTATTTT

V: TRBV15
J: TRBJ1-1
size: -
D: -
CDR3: CATSSRKGGNTEAFF
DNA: TGTGCCACCAGCAGCCGCAAGGGAGGGAACACTGAAGCTTTCTTT

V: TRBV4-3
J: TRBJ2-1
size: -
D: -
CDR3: CASSQGRRDEQFF
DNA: TGCGCCAGCAGCCAAGGGCGGAGGGATGAGCAGTTCTTC

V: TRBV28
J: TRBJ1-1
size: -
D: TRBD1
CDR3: CASSPSSTGPLSEAFF
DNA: TGTGCCAGCAGTCCCTCCTCGACAGGGCCACTCTCTGAAGCTTTCTTT

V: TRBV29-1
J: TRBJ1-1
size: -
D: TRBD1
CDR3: CSVGQGAYTEAFF
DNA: TGCAGCGTTGGACAGGGGGCGTACACTGAAGCTTTCTTT

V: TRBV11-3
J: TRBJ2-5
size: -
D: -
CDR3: CASSQGMETQYF
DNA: TGTGCCAGCAGCCAGGGTATGGAGACCCAGTACTTC

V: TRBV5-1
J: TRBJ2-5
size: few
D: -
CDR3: CASSAQGRETQYF
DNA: TGCGCCAGCAGCGCCCAGGGTCGGGAGACCCAGTACTTC

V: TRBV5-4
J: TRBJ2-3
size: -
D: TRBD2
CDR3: CASSFRSSGGLIAQYF
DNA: TGTGCCAGCAGTTTTCGAAGTTCGGGGGGGCTCATCGCGCAGTATTTT

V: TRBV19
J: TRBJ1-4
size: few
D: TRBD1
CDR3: CASSIDAGTASLANEKLFF
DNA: TGTGCCAGTAGTATCGATGCCGGGACAGCCAGTCTAGCTAATGAAAAACTGTTTTTT

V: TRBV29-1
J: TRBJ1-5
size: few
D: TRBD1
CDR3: CSARGDANQPQHF
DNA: TGCAGCGCCAGGGGGGATGCTAATCAGCCCCAGCATTTT

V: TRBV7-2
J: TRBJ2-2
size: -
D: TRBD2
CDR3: CASNSGVGAGELFF
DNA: TGTGCCAGCAATAGCGGGGTCGGGGCCGGGGAGCTGTTTTTT